This paragraph covers one TCR beta chain sequence. Its antigen is undetermined. Clones were sequenced by immunoSEQ multiplex PCR, and TCRdb holds only the in-frame ones, with some missing. The table records tens of thousands of clones, roughly 80% of them present only once. The data belong to a study of OX40 agonist ivuxolimab in advanced cancers. Whole-study results and caveats: Blood T cells, both CD4+ and CD8+, expanded clonally by week 6 at 0.1 to 3.0 mg/kg.

V dropped 9 bases and J dropped 9; count of bases not matched to a gene: 11. Per the germline V gene, CDR1 is SGHDN and CDR2 is FVKESK. This CDR3 is built from 14 residues. This specimen consisted of CD4+ or CD8+ T cells sorted from blood, obtained in a trial of the OX40 agonist ivuxolimab. The chain recombines TRBV14 with TRBJ2-1, with 10 bases that match TRBD1. This TCR derives from an adult with an advanced solid tumor such as melanoma, head and neck, liver or kidney cancer. The CDR3: CASSPGTGVGEQFF. DNA for the CDR3: TGTGCCAGTTCACCCGGGACAGGGGTCGGTGAGCAGTTCTTC.